The 4 T cell receptor beta chains reported below all come from one sample, sequenced in a study of CD8+ T cells in alopecia areata. RNA extraction was followed by reverse transcription into cDNA, which acted as the sequencing template. Method: immunoSEQ multiplex PCR; TCRdb's copy keeps in-frame clones and lacks some. The profile covers 150,000 or so clones, with approximately 53% appearing a single time and 15% to 20% taken by the ten largest. This specimen was CD8+ T cells sorted from blood, taken at week 0. These receptors all stem from a human donor with alopecia areata.

This clone appeared a few times. The V call is TRBV30, the J call TRBJ2-7, with no clear D. V gave up 4 bases and J gave up 2 bases, with 12 bases separating them. Germline CDR1 reads GTSNPN; CDR2 reads SVGIG (reference sequence). This CDR3 has 13 residues. The CDR3 loop reads CAWNFGSTYEQYF. In nucleotides, the CDR3 is TGTGCCTGGAATTTTGGCAGTACCTACGAGCAGTACTTC.

In this sample, this clone turned up once. V is TRBV2 and J is TRBJ1-2; TRBD1 aligns across 7 bases. Germline V gene lookup returns CDR1 SNHLY and CDR2 FYNNEI. The CDR3 is made up of 18 amino acids. V shed 1 base and J 0 bases; nucleotides not matched to a gene: 11. In DNA, the CDR3 is TGTGCCAGCAGTGAAGGGGGACAGCGAGCTGGGGCTAACTATGGCTACACCTTC. It is translated as CASSEGGQRAGANYGYTF.

This chain links TRBV29-1 with TRBJ2-7; the match to TRBD1 covers 7 bases. The CDR3 runs to 15 residues. Germline V lookup: CDR1 SQVTM, CDR2 ANQGSEA. The V gene end was trimmed by 1 base and the J gene end by 4 bases; junction bases not matched to a gene: 10. CDR3 region: CSVEGQGQHSYEQYF. The CDR3 bases are TGCAGCGTTGAAGGACAGGGACAGCATTCATACGAGCAGTACTTC.

The chain employs TRBV29-1 and TRBJ1-1; D gene ambiguous. This CDR3 is built from 12 residues. Germline-derived CDR1 and CDR2 are SQVTM and ANQGSEA. Trimming pared 4 bases from V and 1 base from J, leaving 7 bases between. The chain's CDR3 is CSVVRQNTEAFF. The CDR3 DNA reads as TGCAGCGTTGTACGGCAGAACACTGAAGCTTTCTTT.